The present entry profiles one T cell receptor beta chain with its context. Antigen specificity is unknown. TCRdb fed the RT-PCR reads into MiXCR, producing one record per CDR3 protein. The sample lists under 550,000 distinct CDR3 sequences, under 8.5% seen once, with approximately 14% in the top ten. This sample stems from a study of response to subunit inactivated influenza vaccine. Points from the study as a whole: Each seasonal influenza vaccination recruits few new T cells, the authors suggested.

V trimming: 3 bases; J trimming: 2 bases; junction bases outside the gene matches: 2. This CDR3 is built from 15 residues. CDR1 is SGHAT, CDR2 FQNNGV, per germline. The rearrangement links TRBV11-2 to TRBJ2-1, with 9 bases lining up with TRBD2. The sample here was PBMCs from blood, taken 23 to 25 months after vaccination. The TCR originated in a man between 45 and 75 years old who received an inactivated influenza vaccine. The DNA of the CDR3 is TGTGCCAGCAGCTTGATAGCGGGGGCCTACAATGAGCAGTTCTTC. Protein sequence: CASSLIAGAYNEQFF.